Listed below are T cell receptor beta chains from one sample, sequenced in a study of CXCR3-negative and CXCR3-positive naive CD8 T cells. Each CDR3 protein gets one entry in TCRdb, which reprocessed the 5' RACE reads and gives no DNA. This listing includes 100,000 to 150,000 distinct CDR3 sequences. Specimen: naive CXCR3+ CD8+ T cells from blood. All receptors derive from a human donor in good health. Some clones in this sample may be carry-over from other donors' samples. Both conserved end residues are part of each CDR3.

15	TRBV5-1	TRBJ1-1	CASSLEGQENTEAFF
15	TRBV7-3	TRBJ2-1	CASSLKTGLAYEQFF
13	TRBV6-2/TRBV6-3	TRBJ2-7	CASSYVQGYEQYF
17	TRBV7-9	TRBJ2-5	CASSLFLMAGPGETQYF
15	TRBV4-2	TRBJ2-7	CASSQEQGSTYEQYF
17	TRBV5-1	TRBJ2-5	CASSWIEMVAEEETQYF
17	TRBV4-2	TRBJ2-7	CASSQEHSGGNSYEQYF
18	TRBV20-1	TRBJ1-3	CSARDLTGQGINPTHIYF
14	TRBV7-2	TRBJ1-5	CASSSTGENQPQHF
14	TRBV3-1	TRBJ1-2	CASSPLGGYYGYTF
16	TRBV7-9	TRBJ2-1	CASSGEEDRGYNEQFF
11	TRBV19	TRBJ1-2	CASSIGYGYTF
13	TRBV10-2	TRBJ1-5	CASGDTQVAPQHF
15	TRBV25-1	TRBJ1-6	CASSEYEGEGSPLHF
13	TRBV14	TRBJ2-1	CASGQGVLDEQFF
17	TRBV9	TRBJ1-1	CASSVIPQGFMNTEAFF
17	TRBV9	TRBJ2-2	CASTHPAGGLDTGELFF
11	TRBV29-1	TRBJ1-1	CSGSENTEAFF
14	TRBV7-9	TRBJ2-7	CASSLLADPYEQYF
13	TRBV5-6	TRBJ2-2	CASSLVYTGELFF
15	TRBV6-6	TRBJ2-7	CASSLIPGQGNEQYF
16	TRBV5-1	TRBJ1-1	CASSLEGPPMNTEAFF
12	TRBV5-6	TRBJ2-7	CASRSGLYEQYF
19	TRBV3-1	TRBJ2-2	CASSQVGTGLIANTGELFF
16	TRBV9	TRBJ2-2	CASSPPDWSNTGELFF
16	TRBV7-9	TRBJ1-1	CASSSSHEGTNTEAFF
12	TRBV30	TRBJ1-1	CACSGIFPEAFF
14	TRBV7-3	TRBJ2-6	CASSLNLGANVLTF
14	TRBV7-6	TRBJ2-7	CASSPAPVSDEQYF
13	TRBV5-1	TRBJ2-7	CASSLRTGYEQYF
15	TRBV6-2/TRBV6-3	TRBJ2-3	CASSYSELGGDTQYF
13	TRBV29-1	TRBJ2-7	CSLAHQGSYEQYF
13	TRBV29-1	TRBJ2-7	CSVVKAGRNEQCF
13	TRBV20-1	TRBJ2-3	CSATDSSTDTQYF
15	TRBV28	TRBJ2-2	CASSGREFNTGELFF
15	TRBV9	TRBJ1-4	CASSSTGGTGGKLFF
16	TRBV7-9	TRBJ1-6	CASSNAPRDRNSPLHF
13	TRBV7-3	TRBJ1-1	CASGMSAGVEAFF
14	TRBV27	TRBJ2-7	CASSSRLEGDEQYF
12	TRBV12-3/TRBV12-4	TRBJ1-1	CASLQVGTEAFF
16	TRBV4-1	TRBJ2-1	CASSQEVPSDLAEQFF
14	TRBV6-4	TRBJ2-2	CASSDGGNTGELFF
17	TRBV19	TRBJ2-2	CASSMWVRRGNTGELFF
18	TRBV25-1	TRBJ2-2	CAGSESGLAGADTGELFF
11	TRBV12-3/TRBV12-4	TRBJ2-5	CASSFGGGQYF
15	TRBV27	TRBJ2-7	CASSYETGSYYEQYF
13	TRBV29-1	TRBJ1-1	CSVSRGQGAEAFF
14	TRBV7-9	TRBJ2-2	CASSLWADTGELFF
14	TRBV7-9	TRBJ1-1	CASSPPTGGTEAFF
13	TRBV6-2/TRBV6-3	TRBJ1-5	CASGTREGQPQHF